These 27 T cell receptor beta chains came from one sample sequenced in a study of cytomegalovirus exposure and HLA in healthy donors. The PCR contained 60 Vbeta and 13 Jbeta primers. The assay was immunoSEQ multiplex PCR, and TCRdb's table has in-frame clones only and misses some. The repertoire has some 200,000 clones, approximately 79% of them found once; the top ten carry about 1.4%. Sample: PBMCs. The receptors here all came from a girl between 5 and 17 years old in good health and CMV-seropositive.

This chain links TRBV9 with TRBJ1-5, with D unclear. The germline CDR1 and CDR2 sequences are SGDLS and YYNGEE. The ends were cut back, 3 bases at V and 4 bases at J, with 11 bases in the middle. This CDR3 has 14 residues. The CDR3 protein is CASSAETRNQPQHF. DNA of the CDR3: TGTGCCAGCAGCGCCGAGACTAGGAATCAGCCCCAGCATTTT.

This chain links TRBV2 with TRBJ2-1; D is unclear. V was shortened by 3 bases and J by 10 bases, with 7 bases between the two germline ends. The CDR3 has 11 residues. Germline V gives CDR1 SNHLY, CDR2 FYNNEI. The CDR3 reads CASSERQEQFF. DNA for the CDR3: TGTGCCAGCAGTGAGAGGCAGGAGCAGTTCTTC.

The CDR3: CASGPQGKAYEQYF. CDR3 bases: TGTGCCAGCGGCCCCCAGGGAAAGGCCTACGAGCAGTACTTC. The chain uses TRBV6-1 and TRBJ2-7; D might be TRBD1 (5 bases). This CDR3 is 14 amino acids long. The V and J ends lost 8 bases and 2 bases respectively, with 16 bases between them. Germline V gene sequence: CDR1 MNHNS, CDR2 SASEGT.

The V call is TRBV6-6, the J call TRBJ1-1; 7 positions agree with TRBD1. The germline V gene encodes CDR1 MNHNY and CDR2 SVGAGI (reference sequence). Trimming removed 4 bases from V and 7 bases from J; junction bases left unmatched: 6. This CDR3 is 13 amino acids long. CDR3 DNA sequence: TGTGCCAGCAGTTTATTACAGGGGAATGAAGCTTTCTTT. Amino acids: CASSLLQGNEAFF.

V is TRBV5-8 and J is TRBJ2-2; D ambiguous. Trimming left V 10 bases short and J 6 bases short, with 19 bases between. Per the germline V gene, CDR1 is SGHTS and CDR2 is YDEGEE. The CDR3 loop spans 14 amino acids. The CDR3: CAPGGGEWPGELFF. The DNA of the CDR3 is TGTGCCCCCGGTGGCGGTGAATGGCCCGGGGAGCTGTTTTTT. Combining the CDR3 with reference TRBV5-8 and TRBJ2-2 gives the whole variable domain EAGVTQSPTHLIKTRGQQATLRCSPISGHTSVYWYQQALGLGLQFLLWYDEGEERNRGNFPPRFSGRQFPNYSSELNVNALELEDSALYLCAPGGGEWPGELFFGEGSRLTVL.

This chain connects TRBV7-6 to TRBJ2-7, with 9 bases that match TRBD1. With 5 bases clipped from V and 1 base from J, the junction kept 6 bases outside the gene matches. The germline V gene has CDR1 SGHVS and CDR2 FNYEAQ. The CDR3 runs to 15 residues. DNA of the CDR3: TGTGCCAGCAGCGGACGCGACAGGGGGTCCTACGAGCAGTACTTC. Translated, it gives CASSGRDRGSYEQYF. The whole variable domain, remainder taken from reference TRBV7-6 and TRBJ2-7, is GAGVSQSPRYKVTKRGQDVALRCDPISGHVSLYWYRQALGQGPEFLTYFNYEAQQDKSGLPNDRFSAERPEGSISTLTIQRTEQRDSAMYRCASSGRDRGSYEQYFGPGTRLTVT.

The rearrangement uses TRBV4-1 and TRBJ2-7; D not resolved. The CDR3 is 15 residues long. CDR1 is MGHRA, CDR2 YSYEKL, per germline. The ends were cut back, 4 bases at V and 2 bases at J, with 15 bases in the middle. CDR3 amino acids: CASSLNAGSTYEQYF. CDR3 bases: TGCGCCAGCAGCCTTAACGCAGGTAGTACCTACGAGCAGTACTTC.

This clone was seen a few times. The V call is TRBV14, the J call TRBJ1-1, with 11 bases fitting TRBD1. The CDR3 has 14 residues. Unmatched junction bases numbered 2, after V lost 1 base and J lost 7 bases. CDR1 is SGHDN, CDR2 FVKESK, per germline. This chain's CDR3 is CASSQAGQGDEAFF. The CDR3 region has the DNA TGTGCCAGCAGCCAAGCGGGACAGGGGGATGAAGCTTTCTTT. Full variable domain (rest looked up from reference TRBV14 and TRBJ1-1): EAGVTQFPSHSVIEKGQTVTLRCDPISGHDNLYWYRRVMGKEIKFLLHFVKESKQDESGMPNNRFLAERTGGTYSTLKVQPAELEDSGVYFCASSQAGQGDEAFFGQGTRLTVV.

The chain uses TRBV30 and TRBJ2-5, with 8 bases that match TRBD2. Per the germline V gene, CDR1 is GTSNPN and CDR2 is SVGIG (reference sequence). J was trimmed by 4 bases and V by 4 bases; bases with no gene match: 11. The length of the CDR3 is 15 residues. This CDR3 reads CAWTPPPGGPETQYF. DNA for the CDR3: TGTGCCTGGACTCCCCCCCCGGGGGGGCCAGAGACCCAGTACTTC.

Turning to this clone: Other DNA sequences within the sample encode an identical CDR3. The rearrangement joins TRBV2 to TRBJ2-7; D unclear. The CDR3 spans 13 residues. Germline CDR1 SNHLY, CDR2 FYNNEI. Trimming removed 4 bases at V and 0 bases at J, with 7 bases between. The CDR3 region is CASSAGYSYEQYF. The CDR3 bases are TGTGCCAGCAGTGCAGGCTACTCCTACGAGCAGTACTTC. Supplemented by reference TRBV2 and TRBJ2-7, the full variable domain reads EPEVTQTPSHQVTQMGQEVILRCVPISNHLYFYWYRQILGQKVEFLVSFYNNEISEKSEIFDDQFSVERPDGSNFTLKIRSTKLEDSAMYFCASSAGYSYEQYFGPGTRLTVT.

With respect to this clone: Other DNA sequences from this sample encode an identical CDR3 as well. This chain connects TRBV5-4 to TRBJ1-1; 7 nucleotides line up with TRBD1. Germline CDR1 SGHNT, CDR2 YYREEE (reference sequence). This CDR3 contains 12 residues. Trimming at V came to 0 bases and at J to 9 bases, leaving 2 bases not matched to a gene. The CDR3 region has the DNA TGTGCCAGCAGCTTGGCGGGACAGAAAGCTTTCTTT. Translating gives CASSLAGQKAFF. Full variable domain (missing parts from reference TRBV5-4 and TRBJ1-1): ETGVTQSPTHLIKTRGQQVTLRCSSQSGHNTVSWYQQALGQGPQFIFQYYREEENGRGNFPPRFSGLQFPNYSSELNVNALELDDSALYLCASSLAGQKAFFGQGTRLTVV.

V and J are TRBV6-6 and TRBJ2-7; weak D call: TRBD2 (5 bases). Trimming pared 1 base from V and 5 bases from J, leaving 15 bases between. Germline V lookup: CDR1 MNHNY, CDR2 SVGAGI (reference sequence). The CDR3 has 15 amino acids. CDR3 DNA sequence: TGTGCCAGCAGTTACTGGCTGAGGGAAGGCCACGAGCAGTACTTC. It translates to CASSYWLREGHEQYF.

The chain links TRBV10-2 to TRBJ2-3; the match to TRBD2 covers 9 bases. V gave up 0 bases and J gave up 2 bases; unmatched junction bases: 3. Germline CDR1 and CDR2: WSHSY and SAAADI. This CDR3 has 16 residues. The CDR3 DNA follows: TGCGCCAGCAGTGAGTCACTAGCGGGCCTCACAGATACGCAGTATTTT. This translates into CASSESLAGLTDTQYF.

The chain carries TRBV4-1 and TRBJ1-1; tentative D call: TRBD1 (6 bases). This CDR3 has 14 amino acids. Germline-derived CDR1 and CDR2 are MGHRA and YSYEKL. The V gene lost 1 base and the J gene lost 6 bases, with 12 bases spanning the gap. The CDR3 protein is CASSQVGRGPEAFF. DNA for the CDR3: TGCGCCAGCAGCCAAGTCGGCAGGGGACCTGAAGCTTTCTTT.

This rearrangement joins TRBV19 to TRBJ2-3, with a weak D call TRBD2 (5 bases). The V end was cut by 3 bases, the J end by 5 bases, with 9 bases between. The CDR3 extends over 13 amino acids. In germline, CDR1 is LNHDA, CDR2 SQIVND (reference sequence). This chain's CDR3 is CASSIHREDTQYF. The CDR3 DNA follows: TGTGCCAGTAGTATTCACCGGGAAGATACGCAGTATTTT.

This clone has just a few counts. CDR3 in amino acids: CASSSSTRGLGNQPQHF. CDR3 nucleotides: TGTGCCAGCAGTTCCTCTACGAGGGGGCTCGGCAATCAGCCCCAGCATTTT. The V call is TRBV28, the J call TRBJ1-5, with 7 positions matching TRBD1. Germline lookup yields CDR1 MDHEN and CDR2 SYDVKM. The CDR3 sequence is 17 residues long. The V segment lost 4 bases and the J segment 2 bases; nucleotides outside the gene matches: 11.

This clone has a single count. This chain uses TRBV5-1 with TRBJ2-5; 10 bases agree with TRBD1. Trimming removed 1 base from V and 1 base from J; junction bases left unmatched: 7. There are 17 residues in the CDR3. Germline values: CDR1 SGHRS, CDR2 YFSETQ. DNA for the CDR3: TGCGCCAGCAGCTTGTCACCCAGGACAGGGGGCCAAGAGACCCAGTACTTC. This sequence encodes CASSLSPRTGGQETQYF.

The rearrangement uses TRBV4-1 and TRBJ1-4; D unclear. Germline V gene lookup returns CDR1 MGHRA and CDR2 YSYEKL. The CDR3 is 13 residues long. Trimming pared 1 base from V and 7 bases from J, leaving 7 bases between. The CDR3, as DNA: TGCGCCAGCAGCCAAGTTTTCGGTGAAAAACTGTTTTTT. Its protein is CASSQVFGEKLFF.

The chain employs TRBV7-2 and TRBJ1-5, with D possibly TRBD1 on 5 matching bases. This CDR3 comprises 15 residues. CDR1 is SGHTA, CDR2 FQGNSA, per germline. The V end was cut by 2 bases, the J end by 5 bases, with 13 bases between. CDR3 nucleotides: TGTGCCAGCAGCTTACCGGGCCCAGGGCATCAGCCCCAGCATTTT. This translates into CASSLPGPGHQPQHF.

CDR3 loop: CASSLGITGQDPNEKLFF. The CDR3 region has the DNA TGTGCCAGCAGCTTGGGGATTACAGGGCAGGATCCTAATGAAAAACTGTTTTTT. The chain recombines TRBV5-6 with TRBJ1-4, with D maybe TRBD1 (6 bases). The ends were cut back, 0 bases at V and 3 bases at J, with 18 bases in the middle. CDR3 length equals 18 residues. Germline V gives CDR1 SGHDT, CDR2 YYEEEE.

This clone was detected a few times. The V and J genes are TRBV6-1 and TRBJ2-1; TRBD2 matches at 8 bases. V was clipped by 7 bases and J by 7 bases; unmatched bases: 12. CDR1 and CDR2 from the germline V gene are MNHNS and SASEGT. This CDR3 is 15 amino acids long. CDR3 residues: CASTPGAGGSNEQFF. In nucleotides, the CDR3 is TGTGCCAGCACCCCCGGGGCGGGGGGCTCTAATGAGCAGTTCTTC.

The chain recombines TRBV27 with TRBJ1-2; D may be TRBD1 (5 bases). The CDR3 covers 15 residues. Trimming took 0 bases from V and 3 from J, leaving 11 bases between them. Germline V gene data show CDR1 as MNHEY and CDR2 as SMNVEV (reference sequence). The DNA of the CDR3 is TGTGCCAGCAGTTTATCGGCGGGACTCTACTATGGCTACACCTTC. Translating gives CASSLSAGLYYGYTF.

The CDR3 sequence is CASSPTGFGEQYF. CDR3 DNA: TGTGCCAGCAGCCCGACAGGGTTCGGCGAGCAGTACTTC. The chain has TRBV7-7 and TRBJ2-7; the match to TRBD1 covers 7 bases. The germline CDR1 and CDR2 sequences are SSHAT and FNYEAQ (reference sequence). V gave up 5 bases and J gave up 6 bases; unmatched junction bases: 7. The CDR3 runs 13 residues.

This clone was seen a few times. CDR3 DNA: TGTGCCATCAGCTCGCCCGGGGGGATTAGGTCGGGCTACACCTTC. This gives the protein CAISSPGGIRSGYTF. The chain links TRBV10-3 to TRBJ1-2, with D possibly TRBD1 on 5 matching bases. This CDR3 region has 15 residues. Trimming pared 6 bases from V and 8 bases from J, leaving 22 bases between. CDR1 and CDR2 (germline): ENHRY, SYGVKD.

The genes are TRBV7-8 and TRBJ1-2; 12 positions match TRBD1. The germline gives CDR1 SGHVS, CDR2 FQNEAQ. V was clipped by 5 bases and J by 7 bases; unmatched bases: 8. The CDR3 length is 15 residues. CDR3 region: CASSADRDRGLGYTF. CDR3 nucleotide sequence: TGTGCCAGCAGCGCCGACCGGGACAGGGGGCTTGGCTACACCTTC.

This rearrangement joins TRBV19 to TRBJ2-1; 14 positions agree with TRBD2. V lost 9 bases to trimming and J lost 4 bases; unmatched junction nucleotides: 8. Per the germline V gene, CDR1 is LNHDA and CDR2 is SQIVND (reference sequence). The CDR3 has 16 amino acids. Here the CDR3 DNA reads TGTGCCAGGACGACTAGCGGGGGGGGGCAATACAATGAGCAGTTCTTC. This translates into CARTTSGGGQYNEQFF.

The chain has TRBV11-2 and TRBJ1-3, with unresolved D. Trimming removed 5 bases at V and 0 bases at J, with 11 bases between. Per germline, CDR1 SGHAT and CDR2 FQNNGV. This CDR3 region has 15 residues. The CDR3 DNA reads TGTGCCAGCAGCCCGCAGGTACCCTCTGGAAACACCATATATTTT. It is translated as CASSPQVPSGNTIYF.